This T cell receptor (beta chain) emerged from a study of shared clonotypes between healthy human individuals. Clones were read by immunoSEQ multiplex PCR, and TCRdb kept only the in-frame ones, dropping some. Of about 2.3 million clones in the sample, roughly 92% were seen once. Turning to this clone: What it binds is not known.

Germline assignment: CDR1 SGHNT and CDR2 YYREEE (reference sequence). The CDR3 is 15 residues long. V gave up 3 bases and J gave up 7 bases; unmatched junction bases: 7. Study outcomes and limitations: Rarefaction indicated that sorted-subset sequencing remained incomplete although depth was large.

The sequencing input was naive CD4+ T cells from PBMCs. Subset: CD45RA+ positively selected. This TCR derives from a man younger than 30 in good health. Some clones in this sample may be carry-over from other donors' samples. This sequence joins TRBV5-4 and TRBJ1-6, with TRBD1 matching 7 bases. The CDR3 reads CASSSRQGGNSPLHF. The CDR3 DNA reads as TGTGCCAGCAGCTCTCGACAGGGAGGAAATTCACCCCTCCACTTT.